The text below deals with one T cell receptor (beta chain). Sequenced by immunoSEQ multiplex PCR; TCRdb stores in-frame clones only, minus some. There are 30,000 to 50,000 clones in the sample; about 89% occur only once, and roughly 0.51% lies in the top ten. The entry originates in a study of OX40 agonist ivuxolimab in advanced cancers. Study-level information: In three patients, partial responses were observed, one with hepatocellular carcinoma and two with cutaneous melanoma.

The receptor was derived from an adult with an advanced solid tumor such as melanoma, head and neck, liver or kidney cancer. The sequencing used CD4+ or CD8+ T cells sorted from blood, collected in a trial of the OX40 agonist ivuxolimab.

CDR3 bases: TGTGCCAGCAGCGTAGTCGTGGGGGGGAACTCAGATACGCAGTATTTT. The encoded protein is CASSVVVGGNSDTQYF. The rearrangement joins TRBV9 to TRBJ2-3, with 7 positions matching TRBD2. V lost 0 bases to trimming and J lost 4 bases; unmatched junction nucleotides: 8. CDR1 and CDR2 (germline): SGDLS, YYNGEE. The CDR3 is 16 amino acids. Together with reference TRBV9 and TRBJ2-3, the CDR3 gives the full variable domain: DSGVTQTPKHLITATGQRVTLRCSPRSGDLSVYWYQQSLDQGLQFLIQYYNGEERAKGNILERFSAQQFPDLHSELNLSSLELGDSALYFCASSVVVGGNSDTQYFGPGTRLTVL.